This is a list of T cell receptor beta chains from one sample in a study of T cells after yellow fever vaccination. TCRdb reprocessed the 5' RACE reads via MiXCR and lists one record per CDR3 protein. The sample comprises some 600,000 distinct CDR3 sequences, roughly a sixth of which are singletons, and approximately 15% rests with the top ten. This material consisted of PBMCs, taken 5 days after the first yellow fever vaccination. All receptors come from a man in his late teens or twenties who received the YFV17D yellow fever vaccine. Both conserved end residues are part of each CDR3. Fields, in order: D gene, clone size, J gene, V gene, CDR3 protein, CDR3 DNA. A D gene is named only where the DNA matches it firmly. Not every row has a clone size; where given, it reads once, few, many or a size class.

>TRBD1|few|TRBJ2-4|TRBV6-2/TRBV6-3
CASRRPSGGLAKNIQYF
TGTGCCAGCAGGCGACCCTCAGGGGGTTTAGCCAAAAACATTCAGTACTTC
>-|-|TRBJ1-5|TRBV7-2
CASSPLSGNQPQHF
TGTGCCAGCAGCCCCTTATCGGGCAATCAGCCCCAGCATTTT
>-|-|TRBJ1-1|TRBV14
CASSRGQINTEAFF
TGTGCCAGCAGCCGGGGACAAATAAACACTGAAGCTTTCTTT
>-|-|TRBJ2-2|TRBV20-1
CSGGGANTGELFF
TGCAGTGGTGGCGGAGCGAACACCGGGGAGCTGTTTTTT
>TRBD1|-|TRBJ1-3|TRBV6-1
CASSDRGPSGNTIYF
TGTGCCAGCAGTGACAGGGGGCCGAGTGGAAACACCATATATTTT
>TRBD1|-|TRBJ1-4|TRBV20-1
CSARGATGGTNEKLFF
TGCAGTGCTAGAGGCGCGACAGGGGGGACTAATGAAAAACTGTTTTTT
>TRBD1|-|TRBJ1-2|TRBV20-1
CSAPGTGGQNYGYTF
TGCAGTGCTCCCGGGACAGGGGGCCAGAACTATGGCTACACCTTC
>-|-|TRBJ2-5|TRBV9
CASSVVGGQVQETQYF
TGTGCCAGCAGCGTAGTGGGAGGACAGGTCCAAGAGACCCAGTACTTC
>-|-|TRBJ2-5|TRBV3-1
CASSQDNVRFETQYF
TGTGCCAGCAGCCAAGATAATGTCAGGTTCGAGACCCAGTACTTC
>-|few|TRBJ2-3|TRBV7-2
CASSGGFADTQYF
TGTGCCAGCAGCGGGGGTTTCGCAGATACGCAGTATTTT
>TRBD2|-|TRBJ2-7|TRBV12-3/TRBV12-4
CASRLAGEQYF
TGTGCCAGCAGGCTAGCGGGCGAGCAGTACTTC
>TRBD2|-|TRBJ2-3|TRBV7-2
CASSLAPRLAGGRDTQYF
TGTGCCAGCAGCCTAGCCCCTCGACTAGCGGGGGGGAGGGATACGCAGTATTTT
>TRBD1|few|TRBJ2-7|TRBV7-2
CASSWDRGPSEQYF
TGTGCCAGCAGCTGGGACAGGGGGCCATCCGAGCAGTACTTC
>TRBD2|few|TRBJ2-5|TRBV6-1
CASRWTSGVETQYF
TGTGCCAGCAGATGGACTAGCGGGGTAGAGACCCAGTACTTC
>TRBD2|-|TRBJ2-3|TRBV7-6
CASSPDLTSGGRDTQYF
TGTGCCAGCAGTCCCGACCTGACTAGCGGGGGGAGAGATACGCAGTATTTT
>-|few|TRBJ1-2|TRBV29-1
CSVERSGTNYGYTF
TGCAGCGTTGAACGCTCCGGAACTAACTATGGCTACACCTTC
>-|-|TRBJ2-3|TRBV7-2
CASSLAAGAGTDTQYF
TGTGCCAGCAGCTTAGCGGCGGGGGCCGGCACAGATACGCAGTATTTT
>-|-|TRBJ1-1|TRBV12-3/TRBV12-4
CASSLRAHTEAFF
TGTGCCAGCAGTTTGAGGGCCCACACTGAAGCTTTCTTT
>-|few|TRBJ1-2|TRBV14
CASSQSPGPSKTF
TGTGCCAGCAGCCAGTCCCCCGGGCCAAGTAAAACCTTC
>TRBD1|few|TRBJ1-2|TRBV7-2
CASSLRDREGGGYTF
TGTGCCAGCAGCCTAAGGGACAGGGAAGGTGGAGGCTACACCTTC
>TRBD1|-|TRBJ1-1|TRBV9
CASSVDPGGANTEAFF
TGTGCCAGCAGCGTAGACCCAGGGGGCGCGAACACTGAAGCTTTCTTT
>TRBD2|few|TRBJ2-1|TRBV27
CASSLGGAGGPKEQFF
TGTGCCAGCAGTTTAGGTGGGGCGGGGGGGCCGAAGGAGCAGTTCTTC
>-|once|TRBJ2-5|TRBV7-9
CASSSTEGVQETQYF
TGTGCCAGCAGCTCCACAGAAGGGGTACAAGAGACCCAGTACTTC
>TRBD1|-|TRBJ2-3|TRBV7-9
CASGPGQGPDTQYF
TGTGCCAGCGGGCCGGGACAGGGACCAGATACGCAGTATTTT
>-|few|TRBJ2-5|TRBV5-6
CASSLNDGERETQYF
TGTGCCAGCAGCTTGAACGACGGGGAGAGAGAGACCCAGTACTTC
>-|many|TRBJ2-3|TRBV4-1
CASSFFSGDTQYF
TGCGCCAGCAGCTTTTTTTCGGGGGATACGCAGTATTTT
>-|few|TRBJ2-2|TRBV12-3/TRBV12-4
CASSSSTGIGELFF
TGTGCCAGCAGTTCTTCAACAGGGATCGGGGAGCTGTTTTTT
>-|-|TRBJ2-7|TRBV6-5
CASSYFGSSGARYEQYF
TGTGCCAGCAGTTATTTCGGAAGTTCGGGGGCTCGGTACGAGCAGTACTTC
>-|few|TRBJ2-6|TRBV27
CASSFVGILGANVLTF
TGTGCCAGCAGTTTTGTGGGTATTTTGGGGGCCAACGTCCTGACTTTC
>-|-|TRBJ2-5|TRBV12-3/TRBV12-4
CASSLGTVREETQYF
TGTGCCAGCAGTTTAGGAACAGTGCGGGAAGAGACCCAGTACTTC
>TRBD1|-|TRBJ1-4|TRBV12-3/TRBV12-4
CASKQGARDKLFF
TGTGCCAGCAAACAGGGGGCACGGGATAAACTGTTTTTT
>-|many|TRBJ2-1|TRBV20-1
CSAREVTGAGEQFF
TGCAGTGCTAGAGAAGTAACGGGGGCCGGTGAGCAGTTCTTC
>TRBD1|-|TRBJ1-5|TRBV29-1
CSAGTGSNQPQHF
TGCAGCGCTGGGACAGGGAGCAATCAGCCCCAGCATTTT
>-|-|TRBJ1-4|TRBV15
CATSRVGPATNEKLFF
TGTGCCACCAGCAGAGTCGGACCAGCAACTAATGAAAAACTGTTTTTT
>-|-|TRBJ2-7|TRBV5-1
CASSLHSPSYEQYF
TGCGCCAGCAGCTTGCACTCCCCGTCCTACGAGCAGTACTTC